This T cell receptor (beta chain) was sequenced for a study of control samples from healthy donors and cancer patients. The repertoire was sequenced with immunoSEQ multiplex PCR; TCRdb's copy has only in-frame clones and lacks some. The sample lists about 73,000 clones; roughly nine tenths were seen once. In germline, CDR1 is SGDLS, CDR2 YYNGEE. The germline V and J ends were trimmed by 0 bases and 14 bases, with 12 bases remaining between them. CDR3 size: 13 residues. The chain joins TRBV9 to TRBJ1-6, with D possibly TRBD1 on 5 matching bases. This clonotype originated in a woman aged 45 to 65 in good health. Specimen: blood. In nucleotides, the CDR3 is TGTGCCAGCAGCGTAGATGGGGCGGAGACCCTCCACTTT. It translates to CASSVDGAETLHF. The variable domain in full, with the rest retrieved from reference TRBV9 and TRBJ1-6, is DSGVTQTPKHLITATGQRVTLRCSPRSGDLSVYWYQQSLDQGLQFLIQYYNGEERAKGNILERFSAQQFPDLHSELNLSSLELGDSALYFCASSVDGAETLHFGNGTRLTVT.